These 28 T cell receptor beta chains share one sample of origin, sequenced in a study of beta chain features in type 1 diabetes. Of the isolated RNA, all was reverse transcribed, and so the sequenced material was expressed TCRB transcripts. Using immunoSEQ multiplex PCR, the repertoire was profiled, and TCRdb retains in-frame clones only, with some absent. This sample has fewer than 650,000 clones; 15% occur once, and the top ten carry about 0.097%. The material sequenced was naive CD4+ T cells from blood. The source is a man aged 18 to 30 in good health.

This clone was counted a few times. V gene TRBV7-2 combines with J gene TRBJ2-3; 9 nucleotides match TRBD1. Germline lookup yields CDR1 SGHTA and CDR2 FQGNSA. This CDR3 spans 15 amino acids. J was trimmed by 4 bases and V by 5 bases; bases with no gene match: 7. CDR3 region: CASSPGTGRSDTQYF. DNA of the CDR3: TGTGCCAGCAGCCCCGGGACAGGGAGGTCAGATACGCAGTATTTT.

This clone was counted a few times. This chain uses TRBV4-2 with TRBJ2-5; TRBD2 matches 7 bases. Germline CDR1 LGHNA, CDR2 YNFKEQ. With V trimmed by 1 base and J by 1 base, 9 bases remained unmatched. The CDR3 length is 17 residues. CDR3 in amino acids: CASSQVGSSGLQETQYF. In DNA, the CDR3 is TGTGCCAGCAGCCAAGTAGGGTCTAGCGGCCTCCAAGAGACCCAGTACTTC.

The J gene is TRBJ1-1, the V gene TRBV7-9, with TRBD1 as a possible D gene (5 bases). Germline-derived CDR1 and CDR2 are SEHNR and FQNEAQ (reference sequence). Trimming left V 6 bases short and J 0 bases short, with 14 bases between. The CDR3 contains 15 residues. CDR3 nucleotide sequence: TGTGCCAGCAGACCTAGACAGTCCCTGAACACTGAAGCTTTCTTT. Translation: CASRPRQSLNTEAFF.

This chain uses TRBV9 with TRBJ2-7; 9 bases align to TRBD1. The V and J ends lost 4 bases and 6 bases, in that order; junction bases with no gene match: 11. The V gene's germline CDR1 is SGDLS and CDR2 YYNGEE. This CDR3 contains 15 residues. The DNA of the CDR3 is TGTGCCAGCAGCTTAGGGGACAGGGTTACGAGCGAGCAGTACTTC. It yields the protein CASSLGDRVTSEQYF.

This clone has just a few counts. The chain links TRBV9 to TRBJ2-3, with TRBD2 matching over 11 bases. Per the germline V gene, CDR1 is SGDLS and CDR2 is YYNGEE. This CDR3 comprises 15 residues. The ends lost 0 bases at V and 7 bases at J; junction bases unmatched: 4. CDR3 residues: CASSVASGGMNTQYF. The CDR3 DNA reads TGTGCCAGCAGCGTAGCTAGCGGGGGGATGAATACGCAGTATTTT.

The table lists this clone with a few counts. The V and J genes are TRBV10-3 and TRBJ1-2, with 7 bases lining up with TRBD1. Germline V lookup: CDR1 ENHRY, CDR2 SYGVKD. The CDR3 consists of 13 residues. V trimming: 5 bases; J trimming: 3 bases; junction bases outside the gene matches: 3. For the CDR3, the DNA is TGTGCCATCAGTTCTGACAGGGACTATGGCTACACCTTC. This encodes CAISSDRDYGYTF.

V gene TRBV5-4 combines with J gene TRBJ2-7; no reliable D call. Trimming stripped 9 bases from V and 2 bases from J, with 18 bases between. CDR1 SGHNT and CDR2 YYREEE come from the germline V gene (reference sequence). CDR3 length equals 14 residues. The CDR3 region has the DNA TGTGCCACCTTCCACTCCCAATCGGCCTACGAGCAGTACTTC. Its protein product is CATFHSQSAYEQYF.

This clone was observed a handful of times. This sequence joins TRBV14 and TRBJ2-6; no firm D call. V gave up 1 base and J gave up 4 bases, with 2 bases separating them. CDR1 is SGHDN and CDR2 is FVKESK in the germline V gene. The CDR3 consists of 13 residues. The CDR3 loop is CASSQGGANVLTF. CDR3 DNA sequence: TGTGCCAGCAGCCAAGGGGGGGCCAACGTCCTGACTTTC.

This chain uses TRBV28 with TRBJ2-4; D gene uncertain. V dropped 4 bases and J dropped 3 bases, with 13 bases sitting between them. There are 15 residues in the CDR3. Germline CDR1 is MDHEN and CDR2 is SYDVKM. In nucleotides, the CDR3 is TGTGCCAGCAGTTACCGAGGTCTAGGCAAAAACATTCAGTACTTC. Its protein product is CASSYRGLGKNIQYF.

Regarding this clone: Germline is not matched at one junction end, which may reflect a read error. The V and J genes are TRBV7-3 and TRBJ2-1; 11 nucleotides line up with TRBD2. The CDR3 runs to 15 residues. Per the germline V gene, CDR1 is SGHTA and CDR2 is FQGTGA. The CDR3 sequence: CASSITSGSYNEQFF. The CDR3 DNA follows: TGTGCCAGCAGCATAACTAGCGGGAGCTACAATGAGCAGTTCTTC.

The V gene is TRBV7-9, the J gene TRBJ2-7, with TRBD1 matching 8 bases. Per the germline V gene, CDR1 is SEHNR and CDR2 is FQNEAQ (reference sequence). Trimming at V came to 6 bases and at J to 3 bases, leaving 4 bases not matched to a gene. This CDR3 region has 13 residues. The CDR3: CASSRQGSYEQYF. The CDR3, as DNA: TGTGCCAGCAGTCGACAGGGGAGCTACGAGCAGTACTTC.

The rearrangement uses TRBV7-9 and TRBJ1-5; the match to TRBD1 covers 7 bases. This CDR3 has 16 amino acids. The junction had 9 bases not matched to a gene; V was cut back by 4 bases and J by 3 bases. Germline lookup yields CDR1 SEHNR and CDR2 FQNEAQ (reference sequence). This chain's CDR3 is CASSWVTGLNNQPQHF. CDR3 bases: TGTGCCAGCAGCTGGGTGACAGGGCTGAACAATCAGCCCCAGCATTTT.

The V and J genes are TRBV5-6 and TRBJ1-2; TRBD1 matches at 8 bases. From germline, CDR1 is SGHDT and CDR2 YYEEEE. The junction had 9 bases not matched to a gene; V was cut back by 1 base and J by 4 bases. The CDR3 contains 16 residues. CDR3 protein: CASSLLTGEEGYGYTF. CDR3 bases: TGTGCCAGCAGCTTGCTGACAGGGGAAGAAGGCTATGGCTACACCTTC.

This chain joins TRBV5-4 and TRBJ2-7; D assignment may be TRBD1 or TRBD2 (5 bases each). V lost 4 bases to trimming and J lost 2 bases, with 13 bases between them. CDR3 length: 14 residues. Germline V gene lookup returns CDR1 SGHNT and CDR2 YYREEE (reference sequence). DNA of the CDR3: TGTGCCAGCAGCCGTACCGGGGCAACCTACGAGCAGTACTTC. Protein: CASSRTGATYEQYF.

The rearrangement uses TRBV6-5 and TRBJ2-1; no clear D gene. This CDR3 comprises 11 residues. V lost 5 bases to trimming and J lost 9 bases, with 8 bases between them. Germline lookup yields CDR1 MNHEY and CDR2 SVGAGI. The CDR3 sequence is CASSRESEQFF. The CDR3, as DNA: TGTGCCAGCAGTAGAGAGAGTGAGCAGTTCTTC.

The chain joins TRBV6-5 to TRBJ2-5, with D perhaps matching TRBD1 (5 bases). With 7 bases removed from V and 4 bases from J, the gap between germline ends came to 10 bases. Germline V gene data show CDR1 as MNHEY and CDR2 as SVGAGI. The CDR3 totals 12 residues. The CDR3 coding sequence is TGTGCCAGCAAAAACAGGATAGAGACCCAGTACTTC. Encoded protein: CASKNRIETQYF.

The chain employs TRBV5-4 and TRBJ2-7; TRBD1 is a possible D gene (5 bases). Trimming shortened V by 4 bases and J by 6 bases, and 17 bases separated the two germline ends. Germline V gene sequence: CDR1 SGHNT, CDR2 YYREEE (reference sequence). This CDR3 is 14 amino acids long. The CDR3 DNA sequence: TGTGCCAGCAGCCTCTGGGGCAAATTGGGCGAGCAGTACTTC. Residues: CASSLWGKLGEQYF.

This chain joins TRBV7-9 and TRBJ2-5; tentatively, D is TRBD2 (6 bases). This CDR3 is 16 amino acids long. The germline V gene has CDR1 SEHNR and CDR2 FQNEAQ (reference sequence). Trimming removed 1 base from V and 7 bases from J, with 19 bases in between. The CDR3 DNA sequence: TGTGCCAGCAGCTTAGTGATGGAAAGGGGAGGTGGGACCCAGTACTTC. Translating gives CASSLVMERGGGTQYF.

This clone appeared a few times. The chain uses TRBV30 and TRBJ1-6; D gene ambiguous. The germline gives CDR1 GTSNPN, CDR2 SVGIG (reference sequence). The CDR3 consists of 12 residues. The V and J ends lost 5 bases and 8 bases respectively, with 10 bases between them. The CDR3 reads CAWADKDSPLHF. DNA for the CDR3: TGTGCCTGGGCCGACAAGGATTCACCCCTCCACTTT.

This clone showed up just a few times. The rearrangement uses TRBV9 and TRBJ2-1; 8 nucleotides agree with TRBD2. V was clipped by 1 base and J by 6 bases; unmatched bases: 3. The V gene's germline CDR1 is SGDLS and CDR2 YYNGEE. The CDR3 runs to 14 residues. The CDR3 reads CASSVSGRGNEQFF. CDR3 sequence (DNA): TGTGCCAGCAGCGTAAGCGGGAGAGGCAATGAGCAGTTCTTC.

This clone has just a few counts. This same CDR3 is encoded by further DNA sequences in the sample. CDR3 residues: CASSLGGRVEETQYF. CDR3 bases: TGTGCCAGCTCGTTAGGTGGCAGGGTTGAGGAGACCCAGTACTTC. The rearrangement uses TRBV7-2 and TRBJ2-5, with a possible D match to TRBD1 (5 bases). V dropped 8 bases and J dropped 5 bases, with 21 bases sitting between them. This CDR3 spans 15 amino acids. Germline loops: CDR1 SGHTA, CDR2 FQGNSA.

This clone was seen only a few times. The J gene is TRBJ1-5, the V gene TRBV30; maybe TRBD1 (5 bases). CDR1 and CDR2 from the germline V gene are GTSNPN and SVGIG (reference sequence). The CDR3 extends over 14 amino acids. V was shortened by 2 bases and J by 4 bases, with 12 bases between the two germline ends. The CDR3 nucleotides read TGTGCCTGGAGTCAGAGGGGCCCAAATCAGCCCCAGCATTTT. Its protein is CAWSQRGPNQPQHF.

This clone was seen a handful of times. The rearrangement joins TRBV19 to TRBJ1-4; no clear D gene. The CDR3 runs 14 residues. Germline loops: CDR1 LNHDA, CDR2 SQIVND (reference sequence). Trimming took off 5 bases at V and 4 bases at J, with 11 bases between the two ends. In DNA, the CDR3 is TGTGCCAGTAGTTCGTGGCAGTATAATGAAAAACTGTTTTTT. Translating gives CASSSWQYNEKLFF.

This clone was seen only a few times. The V call is TRBV5-4, the J call TRBJ2-1; no clear D gene. The germline gives CDR1 SGHNT, CDR2 YYREEE (reference sequence). CDR3 size: 17 residues. Trimming shortened V by 1 base and J by 0 bases, and 14 bases separated the two germline ends. CDR3 in DNA: TGTGCCAGCAGCTTGCGCCCTGGAAGGAGCTCCTACAATGAGCAGTTCTTC. It is translated as CASSLRPGRSSYNEQFF.

This clone was detected only a few times. V gene TRBV7-3 combines with J gene TRBJ2-5, with 9 bases matching TRBD1. Germline lookup yields CDR1 SGHTA and CDR2 FQGTGA. The CDR3 consists of 15 residues. V shed 5 bases and J 3 bases; nucleotides not matched to a gene: 7. CDR3 loop: CASSLHRGPEETQYF. For the CDR3, the DNA is TGTGCCAGCAGCCTCCACAGGGGGCCTGAAGAGACCCAGTACTTC.

The chain links TRBV7-3 to TRBJ2-2; D is unresolved. Germline CDR1 and CDR2: SGHTA and FQGTGA. Between the trimmed V and J ends, which lost 5 bases and 3 bases, there was a span of 13 bases. This CDR3 has 15 amino acids. CDR3 residues: CASSPRTAHTGELFF. The CDR3 region has the DNA TGTGCCAGCAGCCCACGGACGGCCCACACCGGGGAGCTGTTTTTT.

This chain connects TRBV9 to TRBJ2-1, with D possibly matching TRBD1 (6 bases). The CDR3 sequence is 15 residues long. Germline-derived CDR1 and CDR2 are SGDLS and YYNGEE. V shed 8 bases and J shed 3 bases, with 18 bases lying between them. DNA of the CDR3: TGTGCCAGTGAAAGGGGGACCTTTAACTACAATGAGCAGTTCTTC. This codes for CASERGTFNYNEQFF.

This clone has more than one count but fewer than ten. The CDR3 DNA follows: TGCGCCAGCAGCGGGGCTAGCGGGAGTTCGTCCTACGAGCAGTACTTC. Protein product: CASSGASGSSSYEQYF. The rearrangement uses TRBV5-1 and TRBJ2-7; TRBD2 aligns across 10 bases. Germline values: CDR1 SGHRS, CDR2 YFSETQ. This CDR3 comprises 16 residues. V shed 4 bases, J shed 1 base, and the junction held 8 bases outside the gene matches.